This is a list of T cell receptor beta chains from one sample in a study of T-cell memory formation after mild COVID-19. TCRdb re-analysed the 5' RACE reads in MiXCR, keeping a single row per CDR3 protein. The top ten clones hold around 2.2% of a sample with roughly 240,000 distinct CDR3 sequences, roughly 15% of them seen once. Source material: PBMCs or a T cell subset sorted from them (not recorded which). All receptors derive from an adult woman who had mild COVID-19 (a few samples of this study predate the infection). Cell type and time point are not known. CDR3s include the opening cysteine and the closing phenylalanine or tryptophan.

v_gene: TRBV12-3/TRBV12-4
j_gene: TRBJ2-7
CDR3aa: CASSTRDRGRYEQYF

v_gene: TRBV6-6
j_gene: TRBJ1-2
CDR3aa: CASSRDAGYGYTF

v_gene: TRBV7-3
j_gene: TRBJ1-1
CDR3aa: CASSLTKGLNTEAFF

v_gene: TRBV5-1
j_gene: TRBJ2-1
CDR3aa: CASSLTRRGHRPQFF

v_gene: TRBV23-1
j_gene: TRBJ2-7
CDR3aa: CASRRDLTYEQYF

v_gene: TRBV5-1
j_gene: TRBJ2-1
CDR3aa: CASSLLAGADNEQFF

v_gene: TRBV5-1
j_gene: TRBJ2-2
CDR3aa: CASSTGTGPGELFF

v_gene: TRBV18
j_gene: TRBJ2-3
CDR3aa: CASSPQAVPDTQYF

v_gene: TRBV30
j_gene: TRBJ1-2
CDR3aa: CAWSVQSAAVNGYTF

v_gene: TRBV20-1
j_gene: TRBJ2-4
CDR3aa: CSARAHTGLASNIQYF

v_gene: TRBV18
j_gene: TRBJ2-1
CDR3aa: CASSPRLANDEQFF

v_gene: TRBV6-5
j_gene: TRBJ2-3
CDR3aa: CASRGTGFRTQYF

v_gene: TRBV18
j_gene: TRBJ2-2
CDR3aa: CASSRTETGELFF

v_gene: TRBV27
j_gene: TRBJ1-2
CDR3aa: CASSPVGGHYGYTF

v_gene: TRBV9
j_gene: TRBJ2-1
CDR3aa: CASSVAVASGPDNEQFF

v_gene: TRBV7-2
j_gene: TRBJ2-3
CDR3aa: CASSTATGGDTQYF

v_gene: TRBV5-1
j_gene: TRBJ2-5
CDR3aa: CASSRRTVDSGTQYF

v_gene: TRBV5-1
j_gene: TRBJ1-4
CDR3aa: CASSLGRPLPEKLFF

v_gene: TRBV18
j_gene: TRBJ1-2
CDR3aa: CASSPSGTKANYGYTF

v_gene: TRBV20-1
j_gene: TRBJ1-1
CDR3aa: CSATPGGDSEAFF

v_gene: TRBV11-1
j_gene: TRBJ2-7
CDR3aa: CASSSSGTAYEQYF

v_gene: TRBV5-1
j_gene: TRBJ2-1
CDR3aa: CASSFPRSLARWGDEQFF

v_gene: TRBV25-1
j_gene: TRBJ2-7
CDR3aa: CASSESKGLSYEQYF

v_gene: TRBV20-1
j_gene: TRBJ2-1
CDR3aa: CSARGGLALTYNEQFF

v_gene: TRBV7-2
j_gene: TRBJ1-5
CDR3aa: CASSLARSQHQPQHF

v_gene: TRBV6-5
j_gene: TRBJ1-1
CDR3aa: CASSYGLTLTHTEAFF

v_gene: TRBV3-1
j_gene: TRBJ2-3
CDR3aa: CASSHGGGTTQYF